The sequence of this T cell receptor beta chain was determined in a study of Ad26.COV2.S vaccination and SARS-CoV-2 variants. Overall study results and limits: The study found higher spike-specific TCR breadth in vaccine than placebo recipients.

There are 14 residues in the CDR3. CDR1 and CDR2 from the germline V gene are WNHNN and SYGVQD (reference sequence). The ends were cut back, 5 bases at V and 5 bases at J, with 13 bases in the middle. Worth noting for this clone: The antigen remains undetermined.

The sample's treatment: around 19 received Ad26.COV2.S at low or high dose, single or two shots; a few received placebo; per-sample allocation not given. Collection of samples fell on day 63 after the first vaccine or placebo injection. Clones were read by immunoSEQ multiplex PCR, and TCRdb kept only the in-frame ones, dropping some. The table shows around 450,000 clones, with 88% occurring only once. Sample: peripheral blood, taken in a trial of Ad26.COV2.S vaccine versus placebo. The TCR was taken from a person between 18 and 65 years old who received the Ad26.COV2.S COVID-19 vaccine or a placebo. The gene calls are TRBV10-1 and TRBJ2-1; either TRBD1 or TRBD2 may fit D (5 bases each). As DNA, the CDR3 is TGCGCCAGCAGTTTTTCCGGGACGAACAATGAGCAGTTCTTC. Protein sequence: CASSFSGTNNEQFF.